These T cell receptor beta chains were read from a single sample in a study of OX40 agonist ivuxolimab in advanced cancers. TCRdb keeps only in-frame clones here, not all; method: immunoSEQ multiplex PCR. The sample records about 100,000 clones, about 89% being singletons. The sequences come from CD4+ or CD8+ T cells sorted from blood, collected in a trial of the OX40 agonist ivuxolimab. These receptors were taken from an adult with an advanced solid tumor such as melanoma, head and neck, liver or kidney cancer. Each CDR3 is given with its conserved first and last residue. Each record gives: CDR3 DNA, CDR3 protein, J gene, D gene, V gene, CDR3 length, clone size. D genes are given only for firm matches. The listing skips clone size in some rows; elsewhere it reads once, few, many or a size class.

CDR3 DNA: TGTGCCAGCAGTTTCCTCGGCGGGAACAATGAGCAGTTCTTC
CDR3 protein: CASSFLGGNNEQFF
J gene: TRBJ2-1
D gene: .
V gene: TRBV7-3
CDR3 length: 14
clone size: .

CDR3 DNA: TGCAGCGTTATGACAGGCGCCTATGGCTACACCTTC
CDR3 protein: CSVMTGAYGYTF
J gene: TRBJ1-2
D gene: .
V gene: TRBV29-1
CDR3 length: 12
clone size: .

CDR3 DNA: TGTGCCAGCAGTGAAGACTTCTCTGGAAACACCATATATTTT
CDR3 protein: CASSEDFSGNTIYF
J gene: TRBJ1-3
D gene: .
V gene: TRBV6-1
CDR3 length: 14
clone size: .

CDR3 DNA: TGTGCCAGCAGCTTAGGTGTAGGCAATTACAATGAGCAGTTCTTC
CDR3 protein: CASSLGVGNYNEQFF
J gene: TRBJ2-1
D gene: .
V gene: TRBV11-3
CDR3 length: 15
clone size: .

CDR3 DNA: TGTGCCAGTAGTATGGGTCCTGGGAGGGAGACCCAGTACTTC
CDR3 protein: CASSMGPGRETQYF
J gene: TRBJ2-5
D gene: .
V gene: TRBV19
CDR3 length: 14
clone size: .

CDR3 DNA: TGTGCCACCGCCGCCGGACTAGCTGTTGGGAATGAGCAGTTCTTC
CDR3 protein: CATAAGLAVGNEQFF
J gene: TRBJ2-1
D gene: TRBD2
V gene: TRBV15
CDR3 length: 15
clone size: .

CDR3 DNA: TGTGCCACCAGTCTTGAATCCTTAGCCAAAAACATTCAGTACTTC
CDR3 protein: CATSLESLAKNIQYF
J gene: TRBJ2-4
D gene: .
V gene: TRBV15
CDR3 length: 15
clone size: .

CDR3 DNA: TGTGCCAGCAGCTGGGACCTCTTCGGGGAGCTGTTTTTT
CDR3 protein: CASSWDLFGELFF
J gene: TRBJ2-2
D gene: .
V gene: TRBV5-4
CDR3 length: 13
clone size: .

CDR3 DNA: TGTGCCAGCAGCCCGCGACATGAACCTCAAGAGACCCAGTACTTC
CDR3 protein: CASSPRHEPQETQYF
J gene: TRBJ2-5
D gene: .
V gene: TRBV13
CDR3 length: 15
clone size: .

CDR3 DNA: TGTGCCAGCATCTCAGGGCGGTACGAGCAGTACTTC
CDR3 protein: CASISGRYEQYF
J gene: TRBJ2-7
D gene: .
V gene: TRBV6-5
CDR3 length: 12
clone size: .

CDR3 DNA: TGTGCCACCAGCAGAGAAGGGGGTAGCAATGAGCAGTTCTTC
CDR3 protein: CATSREGGSNEQFF
J gene: TRBJ2-1
D gene: .
V gene: TRBV15
CDR3 length: 14
clone size: .

CDR3 DNA: TGCAGCGTTGCGACTAGCGGTAACACCGGGGAGCTGTTTTTT
CDR3 protein: CSVATSGNTGELFF
J gene: TRBJ2-2
D gene: TRBD2
V gene: TRBV29-1
CDR3 length: 14
clone size: .

CDR3 DNA: TGTGCCAGCAGTCTGACAGGCTACTATGGCTACACCTTC
CDR3 protein: CASSLTGYYGYTF
J gene: TRBJ1-2
D gene: .
V gene: TRBV2
CDR3 length: 13
clone size: .

CDR3 DNA: TGTGCCAGCAGCCAACCAGGGGTGCGGGCCGAAAAACTGTTTTTT
CDR3 protein: CASSQPGVRAEKLFF
J gene: TRBJ1-4
D gene: .
V gene: TRBV14
CDR3 length: 15
clone size: .

CDR3 DNA: TGCGCCAGCAGCGAGGGGACTAGCGGGAGGGTTTACGAGCAGTACTTC
CDR3 protein: CASSEGTSGRVYEQYF
J gene: TRBJ2-7
D gene: TRBD2
V gene: TRBV5-1
CDR3 length: 16
clone size: .

CDR3 DNA: TGTGCCAGTACCCGACAGAGGAACACTGAAGCTTTCTTT
CDR3 protein: CASTRQRNTEAFF
J gene: TRBJ1-1
D gene: .
V gene: TRBV11-1
CDR3 length: 13
clone size: .

CDR3 DNA: TGTGCCAGCAGTTACAAACAGGGGTCCGGGGAGCTGTTTTTT
CDR3 protein: CASSYKQGSGELFF
J gene: TRBJ2-2
D gene: TRBD1
V gene: TRBV7-7
CDR3 length: 14
clone size: .

CDR3 DNA: TGTGCCAGCAGCTTGGATCCGGGACAAACCGGGGAGCTGTTTTTT
CDR3 protein: CASSLDPGQTGELFF
J gene: TRBJ2-2
D gene: .
V gene: TRBV5-4
CDR3 length: 15
clone size: .

CDR3 DNA: TGCAGCGTTGCGGGGGCGGGAACGGAAGAGACCCAGTACTTC
CDR3 protein: CSVAGAGTEETQYF
J gene: TRBJ2-5
D gene: .
V gene: TRBV29-1
CDR3 length: 14
clone size: .

CDR3 DNA: TGTGCCAGCAGCTTGTCGCAGGGGCAATACGAGCAGTACTTC
CDR3 protein: CASSLSQGQYEQYF
J gene: TRBJ2-7
D gene: .
V gene: TRBV5-4
CDR3 length: 14
clone size: .

CDR3 DNA: TGTGCCAGCAGCTTAGCGCGCTTTGGCACCCGACGGACTGAAGCTTTCTTT
CDR3 protein: CASSLARFGTRRTEAFF
J gene: TRBJ1-1
D gene: .
V gene: TRBV7-8
CDR3 length: 17
clone size: .

CDR3 DNA: TGTGCCAGTAGTAACAGGGTCTACGAGCAGTACTTC
CDR3 protein: CASSNRVYEQYF
J gene: TRBJ2-7
D gene: .
V gene: TRBV19
CDR3 length: 12
clone size: .

CDR3 DNA: TGTGCCTGGAGTAGTCGGGTCGCCCATAACTATGGCTACACCTTC
CDR3 protein: CAWSSRVAHNYGYTF
J gene: TRBJ1-2
D gene: .
V gene: TRBV30
CDR3 length: 15
clone size: once

CDR3 DNA: TGTGCCTGGAGGCCTCCGGGGTCTGGCTACACCTTC
CDR3 protein: CAWRPPGSGYTF
J gene: TRBJ1-2
D gene: .
V gene: TRBV30
CDR3 length: 12
clone size: .

CDR3 DNA: TGCGCCAGCAGCTCTGCGGGGGGGAACACTGAAGCTTTCTTT
CDR3 protein: CASSSAGGNTEAFF
J gene: TRBJ1-1
D gene: .
V gene: TRBV5-1
CDR3 length: 14
clone size: once

CDR3 DNA: TGTGCCAGCAACCCGGGACACAACACTGAAGCTTTCTTT
CDR3 protein: CASNPGHNTEAFF
J gene: TRBJ1-1
D gene: .
V gene: TRBV19
CDR3 length: 13
clone size: .

CDR3 DNA: TGTGCCAGCAGCCCCAAAAGACAGGGAATCTACGAGCAGTACTTC
CDR3 protein: CASSPKRQGIYEQYF
J gene: TRBJ2-7
D gene: TRBD1
V gene: TRBV2
CDR3 length: 15
clone size: .

CDR3 DNA: TGTGCCAGCAGCCCCTCCGCCCCGGATACGCAGTATTTT
CDR3 protein: CASSPSAPDTQYF
J gene: TRBJ2-3
D gene: .
V gene: TRBV6-5
CDR3 length: 13
clone size: .

CDR3 DNA: TGTGCCAGCAGTCCCCCGGGAGGGGGCTATGAAAAACTGTTTTTT
CDR3 protein: CASSPPGGGYEKLFF
J gene: TRBJ1-4
D gene: TRBD1
V gene: TRBV28
CDR3 length: 15
clone size: .